This T cell receptor beta chain was documented in a study of shared clonotypes between healthy human individuals. Points from the study as a whole: Memory subsets generally showed lower estimated richness than naive subsets. Compared with clonotypes that all four donors shared, non-shared clonotypes had lower generation probabilities.

The trim removed 6 bases at V and 6 bases at J, leaving 11 bases unmatched. The germline V gene encodes CDR1 MNHEY and CDR2 SMNVEV (reference sequence). The CDR3 contains 14 residues. Naivety among CD8 cells was defined by CD45RO negativity and positive CCR7 selection, thereby excluding terminally differentiated effector memory CD45RA+ cells. Remarks on this clone: The antigen remains undetermined.

Genomic DNA (from each subset) was split evenly across several immunoSEQ plates. Profiled with immunoSEQ multiplex PCR; TCRdb holds only in-frame clones, not every one. The table records about 2,200,000 clones, around 93% of them present only once. The sample consisted of naive CD8+ T cells from PBMCs. The sequence was collected from a man aged 18-30 years in good health. Some clones in this sample may be carry-over from other donors' samples. The J gene is TRBJ2-7, the V gene TRBV27, with TRBD1 identical over 7 bases. The CDR3 here is CASSPRTGDSEQYF. For the CDR3, the DNA is TGTGCCAGCAGCCCGAGGACAGGAGACTCCGAGCAGTACTTC.